Listed here are 23 T cell receptor beta chains from one sample, sequenced in a study of tumor-infiltrating lymphocytes in primary liver carcinoma. Both RNA and DNA were isolated together from around 20-30 mg of bulk tissue that had not been sorted. The researchers produced TCR beta cDNA from 500 ng total RNA with a constant-region primer. Amplification in three nested multiplex PCR rounds with slightly modified ARM-PCR gave rise to TCR beta libraries. TRBV1-TRBV30 forward primers paired with a C-beta reverse primer drove the first two PCR rounds, about 10 cycles each. TCRdb called the multiplex PCR reads again in MiXCR, with one record for every CDR3 protein. The sample includes roughly 70,000 distinct CDR3 sequences, over 60% of them seen just once. The sample was liver tumor tissue from sampling region 4. Indicated subset: tumor region T4, right-lateral pole. The receptors here all came from a man aged 40-55 years with primary liver carcinoma and hepatitis B virus infection.

There are many counts of this clonotype. The chain uses TRBV6-6 and TRBJ1-3, with 10 bases fitting TRBD1. The CDR3 contains 15 residues. With V trimmed by 4 bases and J by 4 bases, 4 bases remained unmatched. The germline V gene encodes CDR1 MNHNY and CDR2 SVGAGI (reference sequence). The CDR3 protein is CASSSDRGYGNTIYF. The CDR3 DNA reads TGTGCCAGCAGTTCGGACAGGGGGTACGGAAACACCATATATTTT.

For this clonotype: The junction does not match germline at one end; this may be a read error. J is TRBJ2-2 and V is TRBV11-2; TRBD2 might be the D (6 bases). The CDR3 is made up of 15 amino acids. The germline CDR1 and CDR2 sequences are SGHAT and FQNNGV. CDR3 amino acids: CAISFAGSNTGELFF. The DNA of the CDR3 is TGTGCAATCAGCTTTGCGGGATCGAACACCGGGGAGCTATTTTTT.

The rearrangement joins TRBV29-1 to TRBJ2-5, with a weak D call TRBD1 (6 bases). The germline CDR1 and CDR2 sequences are SQVTM and ANQGSEA. The CDR3 is made up of 12 amino acids. CDR3 sequence reads: CSGMDSGGTQYF. The CDR3 DNA reads as TGCAGTGGTATGGACAGTGGAGGGACCCAGTACTTC.

Of note for this clonotype: This may be a read error: a much more frequent sequence differs by one nucleotide. The chain has TRBV7-6 and TRBJ2-7; D is perhaps TRBD1 (5 bases). The CDR3 length is 13 residues. Germline CDR1 is SGHVS and CDR2 is FNYEAQ. The CDR3 bases are TGTACCAGCAGCTCAAACCAGGGCTACGAGCAGTACTTC. Encoded protein: CTSSSNQGYEQYF.

In its sample, this clonotype was seen many times. The V and J genes are TRBV6-1 and TRBJ1-5; D gene ambiguous. Germline CDR1 is MNHNS and CDR2 is SASEGT. The CDR3 loop spans 15 amino acids. Between the trimmed V and J ends, which lost 6 bases and 5 bases, there was a span of 17 bases. The DNA for the CDR3 is TGTGCCAGCAGATCTCGGGGAGATTTGGATCAGCCCCAGCATTTT. It codes for CASRSRGDLDQPQHF.

The gene calls are TRBV6-2 or TRBV6-3 and TRBJ2-7, with D maybe TRBD2 (5 bases). The V and J ends lost 2 bases and 8 bases respectively, with 22 bases between them. The germline gives CDR1 MNHEY, CDR2 SVGEGT. This CDR3 has 16 amino acids. The CDR3 here is CASSYRRRGRPYKQYF. The CDR3 DNA follows: TGTGCCAGCAGTTACCGCCGACGGGGAAGGCCTTACAAGCAGTACTTC.

The chain is built from TRBV29-1 and TRBJ2-7, with D maybe TRBD2 (5 bases). The CDR3 loop spans 15 amino acids. V shed 4 bases and J shed 2 bases, with 18 bases lying between them. CDR1 is SQVTM and CDR2 is ANQGSEA in the germline V gene. CDR3 DNA sequence: TGCAGCGTTGTAATTATCGGGGTAGGAGCCTACGAGCAGTACTTC. Translating gives CSVVIIGVGAYEQYF.

Concerning this clonotype itself: Relative to the germline gene, one junction end is altered; a read error may explain this. The gene calls are TRBV6-5 and TRBJ2-7, with D maybe TRBD1 (6 bases). This CDR3 is 15 amino acids long. Germline assignment: CDR1 MNHEY and CDR2 SVGAGI. The CDR3 loop reads CANSYSRWAGVKQYF. For the CDR3, the DNA is TGTGCCAACAGTTACTCGAGGTGGGCAGGGGTTAAGCAGTACTTC.

On this clonotype itself: A read error may produce the germline difference seen at one junction end. The chain is built from TRBV4-3 and TRBJ2-1; a possible D gene is TRBD1 (6 bases). Germline V CDR1 and CDR2: LGHNA, YSLEER. The CDR3 length is 15 residues. CDR3 loop: CASSQADRTYSEQFF. CDR3 nucleotides: TGTGCCAGCAGCCAAGCCGACAGGACCTACAGTGAGCAGTTCTTC.

The V and J genes are TRBV14 and TRBJ2-1, with 9 bases aligning to TRBD1. This CDR3 region has 17 residues. J was trimmed by 11 bases and V by 0 bases; bases with no gene match: 14. CDR1 is SGHDN and CDR2 is FVKESK in the germline V gene. The CDR3 protein is CASSQEGQGTGYNKQFF. Written as DNA, the CDR3 is TGTGCCAGCAGCCAAGAGGGTCAGGGGACAGGGTATAATAAGCAGTTCTTC. The variable domain in full, completed from reference TRBV14 and TRBJ2-1, reads EAGVTQFPSHSVIEKGQTVTLRCDPISGHDNLYWYRRVMGKEIKFLLHFVKESKQDESGMPNNRFLAERTGGTYSTLKVQPAELEDSGVYFCASSQEGQGTGYNKQFFGPGTRLTVL.

Points on this clonotype: An end of the junction differs from the germline gene, which may be a read error. The V and J genes are TRBV4-1 and TRBJ1-5; D is ambiguous. Germline V CDR1 and CDR2: MGHRA, YSYEKL. The CDR3 has 14 residues. CDR3 sequence: CTSNQHNAPVAQRF. The CDR3 DNA follows: TGCACCAGCAACCAACACAACGCGCCCGTGGCCCAGCGTTTT.

Turning to this clonotype: Relative to the germline gene, one junction end is altered; a read error may explain this. This rearrangement joins TRBV11-2 to TRBJ2-7, with D possibly TRBD2 on 5 matching bases. The CDR3 extends over 15 amino acids. Germline CDR1 reads SGHAT; CDR2 reads FQNNGV. CDR3 nucleotides: TGTGCCAACAGCTTAGAGCCCGGGATCTCTGGTGAGCAGTACTTC. The encoded protein is CANSLEPGISGEQYF.

On this clonotype itself: Lacking the conserved final phenylalanine or tryptophan, this CDR3 likely reflects a read error. The limits of the CDR3 on the DNA are not certain, so only TCRdb's listed CDR3 is given. The rearrangement uses TRBV6-1 and TRBJ2-7; the table's D call, TRBD1, has no DNA check behind it. The CDR3 numbers 13 amino acids, ends counted. Germline-derived CDR1 and CDR2 are MNHNS and SASEGT. CDR3: CASSENEARTPQC.

This clonotype was seen many times. This chain uses TRBV28 with TRBJ2-1, with 10 nucleotides matching TRBD2. CDR3 size: 14 residues. Germline V gives CDR1 MDHEN, CDR2 SYDVKM. V lost 8 bases, J lost 6 bases, and 7 bases stayed unmatched. CDR3: CASSRAGGSNEQFF. CDR3 nucleotides: TGTGCCAGCTCTAGAGCGGGAGGGAGCAATGAGCAGTTCTTC.

As for this clonotype: An end of the junction does not agree with germline; a read error may underlie this. The chain employs TRBV11-2 and TRBJ1-1; D is unclear. The CDR3 is 16 amino acids. Per germline, CDR1 SGHAT and CDR2 FQNNGV. The CDR3 here is CAISRRRAGVFTEAFF. The DNA for the CDR3 is TGTGCCATCAGCCGACGTAGGGCAGGTGTCTTCACTGAAGCTTTCTTT.

This clonotype was counted many times. This chain joins TRBV5-1 and TRBJ2-1; 8 nucleotides match TRBD1. CDR1 is SGHRS, CDR2 YFSETQ, per germline. The CDR3 extends over 16 amino acids. Unmatched junction bases numbered 9, after V lost 1 base and J lost 6 bases. CDR3 DNA sequence: TGCGCCAGCAGCTTGAACGGACAGGGAGCCGGCAATGAGCAGTTCTTC. This encodes CASSLNGQGAGNEQFF.

This clonotype was seen at least ten times. The genes are TRBV6-5 and TRBJ1-6, with TRBD1 matching over 8 bases. CDR3 length: 15 amino acids. The V segment lost 6 bases and the J segment 5 bases; nucleotides outside the gene matches: 6. The germline gives CDR1 MNHEY, CDR2 SVGAGI. The CDR3, as DNA: TGTGCCAGCAGGCACAGGGGGGTGAATAATTCACCCCTCCACTTT. Translated: CASRHRGVNNSPLHF.

Points on this clonotype: The final CDR3 position lacks the conserved phenylalanine or tryptophan, pointing to a likely read error. The rearrangement links TRBV11-1 to TRBJ2-5; 7 positions agree with TRBD1. This CDR3 has 14 residues. CDR1 is SGHAT and CDR2 is FQDESV in the germline V gene (reference sequence). Unmatched junction bases numbered 9, after V lost 6 bases and J lost 5 bases. The CDR3 DNA sequence: TGTGCCAGCAGTGGACAGGTGTGGGTGGAGACCCAGTACTAC. Translating gives CASSGQVWVETQYY.

This clonotype was recorded at least ten times. The genes are TRBV6-1 and TRBJ1-3; D not certain. Deletions cut 7 bases from V and 0 bases from J, with 13 bases between. Germline CDR1 is MNHNS and CDR2 is SASEGT. The length of the CDR3 is 15 residues. The CDR3 nucleotides are TGTGCCAGCACCTTGCTGGAGAGCTCTGGAAACACCATATATTTT. It yields the protein CASTLLESSGNTIYF.

Concerning this clonotype itself: The conserved final phenylalanine or tryptophan is absent from the CDR3, which likely points to a read error. No DNA is shown, since the ends of the CDR3 on it are uncertain; the CDR3 is the one TCRdb lists. The chain combines TRBV11-2 with TRBJ2-7; no check of the table's D call, TRBD1, against the DNA was made. With termini counted, the CDR3 has 16 amino acids. The germline V gene encodes CDR1 SGHAT and CDR2 FQNNGV. The CDR3: CASSFIQGAIHNKHYS.

The V call is TRBV29-1, the J call TRBJ1-2; TRBD1 is a possible D gene (5 bases). The CDR3 covers 12 residues. CDR1 SQVTM and CDR2 ANQGSEA come from the germline V gene. The V gene lost 7 bases and the J gene lost 4 bases, with 13 bases spanning the gap. The DNA of the CDR3 is TGCAGCGCCGGGGGAGGAGGCTATGGCTACACCTTC. Its protein is CSAGGGGYGYTF.

Worth noting for this clonotype: The junction does not match germline at one end; this may be a read error. This rearrangement joins TRBV10-1 to TRBJ2-7; 7 bases map to TRBD2. The CDR3 runs 15 residues. Germline V CDR1 and CDR2: WNHNN, SYGVQD (reference sequence). This CDR3 is CASSPGLVNSYKQYF. In DNA form, the CDR3 reads TGCGCCAGCAGTCCTGGACTAGTAAACTCCTACAAGCAGTACTTC.

In regard to this clonotype: Mismatch with germline at one junction end may stem from a read error. The CDR3 sequence: CACSEARGKAPQRF. The CDR3 DNA reads TGTGCCTGCAGTGAGGCGAGGGGAAAGGCGCCCCAGCGTTTT. The chain recombines TRBV6-1 with TRBJ1-5, with D perhaps TRBD1 (5 bases). This CDR3 comprises 14 residues. Per the germline V gene, CDR1 is MNHNS and CDR2 is SASEGT.